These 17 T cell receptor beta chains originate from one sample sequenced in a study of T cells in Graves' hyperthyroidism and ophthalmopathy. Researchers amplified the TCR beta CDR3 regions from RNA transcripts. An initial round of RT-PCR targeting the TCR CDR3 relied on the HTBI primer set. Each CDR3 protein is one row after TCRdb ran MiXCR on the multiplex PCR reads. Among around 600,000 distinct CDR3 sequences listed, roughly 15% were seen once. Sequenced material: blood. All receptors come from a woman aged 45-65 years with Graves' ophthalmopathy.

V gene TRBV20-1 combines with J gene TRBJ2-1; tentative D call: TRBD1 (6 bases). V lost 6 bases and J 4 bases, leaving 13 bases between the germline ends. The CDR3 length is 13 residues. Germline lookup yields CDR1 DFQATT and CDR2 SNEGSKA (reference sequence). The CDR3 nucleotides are TGCAGTGCGGAAGGACAGTTATACAATGAGCAGTTCTTC. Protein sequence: CSAEGQLYNEQFF.

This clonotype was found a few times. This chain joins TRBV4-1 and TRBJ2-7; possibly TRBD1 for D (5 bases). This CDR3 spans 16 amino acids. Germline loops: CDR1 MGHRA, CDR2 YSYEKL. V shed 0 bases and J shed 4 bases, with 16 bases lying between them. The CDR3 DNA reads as TGCGCCAGCAGCCAAGATCTGGTCAGGGATCGGTACGAGCAGTACTTC. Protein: CASSQDLVRDRYEQYF.

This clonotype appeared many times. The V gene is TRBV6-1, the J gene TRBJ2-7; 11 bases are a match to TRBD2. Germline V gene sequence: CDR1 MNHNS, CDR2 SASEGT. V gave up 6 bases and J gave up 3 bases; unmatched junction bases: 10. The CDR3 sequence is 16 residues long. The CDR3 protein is CASSGGRLAGNYEQYF. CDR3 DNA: TGTGCCAGCAGCGGAGGGAGACTAGCGGGGAACTACGAGCAGTACTTC.

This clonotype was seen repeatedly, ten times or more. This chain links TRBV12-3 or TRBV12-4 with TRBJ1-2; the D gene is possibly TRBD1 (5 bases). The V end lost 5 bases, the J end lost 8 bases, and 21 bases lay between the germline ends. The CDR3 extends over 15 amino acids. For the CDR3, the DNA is TGTGCCAGCAGTCCCGCCGGTACAGGACCCATCGGCTACACCTTC. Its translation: CASSPAGTGPIGYTF.

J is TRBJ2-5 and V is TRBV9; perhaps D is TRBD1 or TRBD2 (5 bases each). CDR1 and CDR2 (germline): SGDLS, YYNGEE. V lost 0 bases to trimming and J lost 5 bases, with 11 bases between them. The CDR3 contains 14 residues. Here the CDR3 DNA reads TGTGCCAGCAGCGTAGGACGGGACGGGGAGACCCAGTACTTC. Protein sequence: CASSVGRDGETQYF.

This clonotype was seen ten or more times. CDR3 DNA sequence: TGTGCCAGCAGCTTACAAAGACCCAGTACAGATACGCAGTATTTT. Translated: CASSLQRPSTDTQYF. This chain uses TRBV7-9 with TRBJ2-3; no clear D. The germline V gene has CDR1 SEHNR and CDR2 FQNEAQ (reference sequence). Trimming pared 2 bases from V and 3 bases from J, leaving 12 bases between. The CDR3 length is 15 residues. Looking up the rest from reference TRBV7-9 and TRBJ2-3 gives the full variable domain: DTGVSQNPRHKITKRGQNVTFRCDPISEHNRLYWYRQTLGQGPEFLTYFQNEAQLEKSRLLSDRFSAERPKGSFSTLEIQRTEQGDSAMYLCASSLQRPSTDTQYFGPGTRLTVL.

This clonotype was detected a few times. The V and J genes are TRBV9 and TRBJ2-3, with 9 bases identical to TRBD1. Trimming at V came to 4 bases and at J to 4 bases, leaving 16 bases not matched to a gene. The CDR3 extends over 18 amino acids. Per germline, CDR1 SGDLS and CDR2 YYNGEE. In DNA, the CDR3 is TGTGCCAGCAGCCCGCGGGCCCTACAGGGGGCAGGGTCAGATACGCAGTATTTT. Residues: CASSPRALQGAGSDTQYF.

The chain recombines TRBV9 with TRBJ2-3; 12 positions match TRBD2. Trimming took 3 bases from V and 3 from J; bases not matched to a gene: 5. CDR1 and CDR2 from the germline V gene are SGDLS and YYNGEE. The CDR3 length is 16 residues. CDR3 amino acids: CASSETSGRGTDTQYF. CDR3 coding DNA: TGTGCCAGCAGCGAGACTAGCGGGAGAGGGACAGATACGCAGTATTTT.

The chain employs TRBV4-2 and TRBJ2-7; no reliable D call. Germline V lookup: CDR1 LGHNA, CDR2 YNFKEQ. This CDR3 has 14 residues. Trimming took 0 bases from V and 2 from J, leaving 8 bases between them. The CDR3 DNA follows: TGTGCCAGCAGCCAAGACAACACTGCCTACGAGCAGTACTTC. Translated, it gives CASSQDNTAYEQYF.

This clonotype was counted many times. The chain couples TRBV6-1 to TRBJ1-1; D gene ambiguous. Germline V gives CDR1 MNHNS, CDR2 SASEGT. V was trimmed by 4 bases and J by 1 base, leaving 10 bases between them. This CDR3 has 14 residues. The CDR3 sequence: CASSGILPNTEAFF. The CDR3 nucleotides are TGTGCCAGCAGTGGAATTCTGCCGAACACTGAAGCTTTCTTT.

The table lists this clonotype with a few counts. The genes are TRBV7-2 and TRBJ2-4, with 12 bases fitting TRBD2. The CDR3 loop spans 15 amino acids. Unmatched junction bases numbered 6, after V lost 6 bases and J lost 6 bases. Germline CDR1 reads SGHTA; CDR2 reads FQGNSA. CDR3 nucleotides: TGTGCCAGCAGTCTAGCGGGGGGGGGGGGAAACATTCAGTACTTC. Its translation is CASSLAGGGGNIQYF.

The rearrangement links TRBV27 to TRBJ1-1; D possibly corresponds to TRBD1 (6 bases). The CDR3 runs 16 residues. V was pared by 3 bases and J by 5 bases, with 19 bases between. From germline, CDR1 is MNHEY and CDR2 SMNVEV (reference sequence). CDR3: CASSFSAGEVRTEAFF. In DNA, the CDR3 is TGTGCCAGCAGTTTCTCGGCAGGGGAGGTCAGAACTGAAGCTTTCTTT.

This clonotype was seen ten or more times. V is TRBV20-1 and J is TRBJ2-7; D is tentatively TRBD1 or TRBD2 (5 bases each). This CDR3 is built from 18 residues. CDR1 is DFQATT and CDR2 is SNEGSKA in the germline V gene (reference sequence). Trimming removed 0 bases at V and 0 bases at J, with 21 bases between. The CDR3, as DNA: TGCAGTGCTAGAGATCCTGGGTGGAATGGGGGACGCTCCTACGAGCAGTACTTC. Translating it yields CSARDPGWNGGRSYEQYF.

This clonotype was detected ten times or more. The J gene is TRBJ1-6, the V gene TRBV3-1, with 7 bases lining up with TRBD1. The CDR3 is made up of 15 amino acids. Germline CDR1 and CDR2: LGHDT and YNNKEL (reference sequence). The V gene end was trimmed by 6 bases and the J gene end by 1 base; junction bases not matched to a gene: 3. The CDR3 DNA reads TGTGCCAGCAGTCGCAGGGGGTCCTATAATTCACCCCTCCACTTT. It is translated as CASSRRGSYNSPLHF. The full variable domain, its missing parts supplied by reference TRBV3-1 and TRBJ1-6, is DTAVSQTPKYLVTQMGNDKSIKCEQNLGHDTMYWYKQDSKKFLKIMFSYNNKELIINETVPNRFSPKSPDKAHLNLHINSLELGDSAVYFCASSRRGSYNSPLHFGNGTRLTVT.

This CDR3 reads CASSQQGPYEQYF. CDR3 coding DNA: TGTGCCAGCAGTCAACAGGGTCCGTACGAGCAGTACTTC. This chain connects TRBV12-3 or TRBV12-4 to TRBJ2-7, with a tentative D call TRBD1 (6 bases). The CDR3 consists of 13 residues. V was pared by 5 bases and J by 4 bases, with 12 bases between.

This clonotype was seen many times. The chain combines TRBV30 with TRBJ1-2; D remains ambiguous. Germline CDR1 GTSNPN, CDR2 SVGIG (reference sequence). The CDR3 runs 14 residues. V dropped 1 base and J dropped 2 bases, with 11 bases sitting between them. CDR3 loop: CAWSARTGNYGYTF. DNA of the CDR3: TGTGCCTGGAGTGCGCGGACGGGAAACTATGGCTACACCTTC.

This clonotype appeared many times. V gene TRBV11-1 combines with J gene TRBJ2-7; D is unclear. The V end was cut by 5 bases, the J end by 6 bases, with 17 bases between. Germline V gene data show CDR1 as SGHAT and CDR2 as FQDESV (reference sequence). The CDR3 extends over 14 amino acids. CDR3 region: CASSLKIGRPEQYF. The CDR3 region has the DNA TGTGCCAGCAGCCTCAAAATCGGACGGCCCGAGCAGTACTTC.